This is a list of T cell receptor beta chains from one sample in a study of beta chain features in type 1 diabetes. TCRdb keeps only in-frame clones here, not all; method: immunoSEQ multiplex PCR. The table shows about 230,000 clones, with roughly 17% occurring only once. Sequenced input: naive CD4+ T cells from blood. These TCRs come from a man aged 25 to 45 with type 1 diabetes. Each CDR3 is given with its conserved first and last residue. D genes are given only for firm matches. Clone size, where shown, is once, few, many, or a class for clones that have expanded.

size	V	J	D	DNA	CDR3
few	TRBV9	TRBJ2-5	TRBD1	TGTGCCAGCAGCGTAGCGGCGCCAGGGGGAGAGACCCAGTACTTC	CASSVAAPGGETQYF
many	TRBV29-1	TRBJ2-5	TRBD1	TGCAGCGCAGAACAGGGGGCGCGTGTTGAGACCCAGTACTTC	CSAEQGARVETQYF
-	TRBV7-9	TRBJ2-2	-	TGTGCCAGCAGCCCCCCAGGGAAGGCCGGGGAGCTGTTTTTT	CASSPPGKAGELFF
-	TRBV6-5	TRBJ2-6	-	TGTGCCAGCACCTCTGGGGCCAACGTCCTGACTTTC	CASTSGANVLTF
-	TRBV29-1	TRBJ2-7	-	TGCAGCGTTGGAGAATCCTACGAGCAGTACTTC	CSVGESYEQYF
few	TRBV11-2	TRBJ2-1	-	TGTGCCAGCAGCTTAGCAGGGACCACGGCTTTATTCTTC	CASSLAGTTALFF
-	TRBV29-1	TRBJ1-1	-	TGCAGCGTCGGGGGCCCGGCCCTGACATTGTTCACTGAAGCTTTCTTT	CSVGGPALTLFTEAFF
-	TRBV7-9	TRBJ1-2	-	TGTGCCAGCAGCCCGGACGGGAACTATGGCTACACCTTC	CASSPDGNYGYTF
-	TRBV10-3	TRBJ2-7	TRBD2	TGTGCCATCAGAACTTCCATACTAGCGGGAGGGAACGAGCAGTACTTC	CAIRTSILAGGNEQYF
few	TRBV27	TRBJ2-2	-	TGTGCCAGCAGTACGAACACCGGGGAGCTGTTTTTT	CASSTNTGELFF
few	TRBV28	TRBJ2-3	TRBD2	TGTGCCAGCAGCCCGAGCGGGAGCAGCACAGATACGCAGTATTTT	CASSPSGSSTDTQYF
few	TRBV5-1	TRBJ2-7	TRBD2	TGCGCCAGCAGCTTGCAAGCGGGAGGCTACGAGCAGTACTTC	CASSLQAGGYEQYF
-	TRBV28	TRBJ2-7	TRBD2	TGTGCCAGCAGTGCCTTTACTAGCGGGAGGGCCGGGCAGTACTTC	CASSAFTSGRAGQYF
-	TRBV9	TRBJ2-1	TRBD2	TGTGCCAGCAGCCGGACTAGCGGAAGCTCCTACAATGAGCAGTTCTTC	CASSRTSGSSYNEQFF
-	TRBV28	TRBJ2-1	-	TGTGCCAGCACCTCAGGGGCAGCGCACGCTGAGCAGTTCTTC	CASTSGAAHAEQFF
few	TRBV7-2	TRBJ2-3	TRBD2	TGTGCCAGCAGCTTTCCGACTAGCGGATCGCGTACGCAGTATTTT	CASSFPTSGSRTQYF
-	TRBV29-1	TRBJ2-7	TRBD1	TGCAGCGTTGTCCCGGGGACAGCGATCTCCTACGAGCAGTACTTC	CSVVPGTAISYEQYF
few	TRBV29-1	TRBJ1-2	-	TGCAGCGTCCGTCAGCAACTCCAGAGGAACTATGGCTACACCTTC	CSVRQQLQRNYGYTF
-	TRBV7-2	TRBJ1-1	-	TGTGCCAGCAGCCCCACGGCAGGGCGGAACACTGAAGCTTTCTTT	CASSPTAGRNTEAFF
-	TRBV23-1	TRBJ2-6	-	TGCGCCAGCAGTCAATATAAGCGGAGACAACCCTCTGGGGCCAACGTCCTGACTTTC	CASSQYKRRQPSGANVLTF
-	TRBV28	TRBJ2-1	-	TGTGCCAGCAGTGTCACATCTTCCTCCTACAATGAGCAGTTCTTC	CASSVTSSSYNEQFF
few	TRBV4-1	TRBJ2-7	TRBD1	TGCGCCAGCAGCCAAGCCCTTCAGATGGGGACAGGTACGTGGGAGCAGTACTTC	CASSQALQMGTGTWEQYF
few	TRBV4-3	TRBJ2-3	-	TGCGCCAGCAGCCAAGAGGCTAGAGGGATAGATACGCAGTATTTT	CASSQEARGIDTQYF
-	TRBV7-8	TRBJ2-3	TRBD1	TGTGCCAGCAGCTCACTACCCCACAGGGGTGGAGATACGCAGTATTTT	CASSSLPHRGGDTQYF
-	TRBV7-3	TRBJ2-7	TRBD2	TGTGCCAGCAGCTTAAGTTCTGCTAGCGGCTACGAGCAGTACTTC	CASSLSSASGYEQYF
few	TRBV27	TRBJ1-1	-	TGTGCCAGCAGTTTTTACCTGAACACTGAAGCTTTCTTT	CASSFYLNTEAFF
-	TRBV10-3	TRBJ2-3	-	TGTGCCATCAGGTCAACTCAGACGACTAGCACAGATACGCAGTATTTT	CAIRSTQTTSTDTQYF
-	TRBV7-2	TRBJ2-5	-	TGTGCCAGCAGCGCCGAGACCCAGTACTTC	CASSAETQYF
few	TRBV6-5	TRBJ1-3	-	TGTGCCAGCATTAAAACCGACGGAGGAAACACCATATATTTT	CASIKTDGGNTIYF
-	TRBV5-4	TRBJ2-2	TRBD2	TGTGCCAGCAGCTTCAAGACTAGCGGGAGTACCGGGGAGCTGTTTTTT	CASSFKTSGSTGELFF
few	TRBV4-2	TRBJ2-7	-	TGTGCCAGCAGCCGAGGGACCCCCTTTTCCTACGAGCAGTACTTC	CASSRGTPFSYEQYF
-	TRBV28	TRBJ2-7	TRBD2	TGTGCCAGCAGTCTAATAGCGGGAGCACGGGAGCAGTACTTC	CASSLIAGAREQYF
few	TRBV6-4	TRBJ1-2	-	TGTGCCAGCAGCGACGAGCGGGGTGGTGGCTACACCTTC	CASSDERGGGYTF
few	TRBV4-3	TRBJ2-5	TRBD2	TGCGCCAGCAGCCCCGGGGGAGGGGTCCAAGAGACCCAGTACTTC	CASSPGGGVQETQYF
-	TRBV4-1	TRBJ2-6	-	TGCGCCAGCAGCCCCCTAGTTAAGGGCGGGATCTCTGGGGCCAACGTCCTGACTTTC	CASSPLVKGGISGANVLTF
few	TRBV29-1	TRBJ2-1	-	TGCAGCGTTGTAGGGATCCACAATGAGCAGTTCTTC	CSVVGIHNEQFF
-	TRBV7-7	TRBJ2-5	-	TGTGCTAGCGCTGTGGGGAGGAGTGGAGAGACCCAGTACTTC	CASAVGRSGETQYF
few	TRBV10-3	TRBJ2-1	-	TGTGCCATCAGTCCCCTAGGGCAGAATGAGCAGTTCTTC	CAISPLGQNEQFF
few	TRBV6-5	TRBJ2-5	-	TGTGCCAGCGCCCAACAGTACCAAGAGACCCAGTACTTC	CASAQQYQETQYF
few	TRBV30	TRBJ2-5	TRBD1	TGTGCCTGGACCCAGGGGGTCCAGGAGACCCAGTACTTC	CAWTQGVQETQYF
few	TRBV29-1	TRBJ2-3	-	TGCAGCGTTAAGTTAGGCACAGATACGCAGTATTTT	CSVKLGTDTQYF
few	TRBV25-1	TRBJ2-3	-	TGTGCCAGCACAGGGTATAGTACGCAGTATTTT	CASTGYSTQYF
-	TRBV2	TRBJ2-3	-	TGTGCCAGCAGTCCGGCTAGCACAGATACGCAGTATTTT	CASSPASTDTQYF
-	TRBV30	TRBJ2-5	-	TGTGCCTGGAGTGTAGGGGGGACCCGCCGAGAGACCCAGTACTTC	CAWSVGGTRRETQYF
-	TRBV30	TRBJ1-5	TRBD1	TGTGCCTGGAGTTTCCAGGACAGGGGAGAGCAGCCCCAGCATTTT	CAWSFQDRGEQPQHF